This passage covers 3 T cell receptor beta chains from one sample sequenced in a study of blood T cell repertoires in COVID-19. The repertoire was sequenced with immunoSEQ multiplex PCR; TCRdb's copy has only in-frame clones and lacks some. Of some 70,000 clones in the sample, around 86% were seen once. The sample consisted of peripheral blood. These receptors all come from a man older than 75 with acute or convalescent COVID-19.

Only a few counts were recorded for this clone. V gene TRBV3-1 (or the pseudogene TRBV3-2) combines with J gene TRBJ1-3; TRBD1 matches at 7 bases. The trim removed 5 bases at V and 4 bases at J, leaving 11 bases unmatched. The V gene's germline CDR1 is LGHDT and CDR2 YNNKEL (reference sequence). This CDR3 is built from 16 residues. The CDR3 here is CASSLSITGAGNTIYF. For the CDR3, the DNA is TGTGCCAGCAGCTTGAGCATAACAGGGGCAGGAAACACCATATATTTT.

The rearrangement joins TRBV18 to TRBJ1-3; D not resolved. Trimming left V 3 bases short and J 3 bases short, with 12 bases between. The CDR3 has 15 amino acids. Germline lookup yields CDR1 KGHSH and CDR2 LQKENI. The CDR3 sequence: CASSPNLHSGNTIYF. Here the CDR3 DNA reads TGTGCCAGCTCACCGAACCTCCACAGTGGAAACACCATATATTTT.

The chain recombines TRBV7-2 with TRBJ1-5, with D perhaps TRBD1 (5 bases). The germline V gene has CDR1 SGHTA and CDR2 FQGNSA. CDR3 length equals 14 residues. V lost 5 bases and J lost 3, with 11 bases in between. DNA of the CDR3: TGTGCCAGCAGCCCTAGACAGCCCAATCAGCCCCAGCATTTT. It specifies CASSPRQPNQPQHF.